This T cell receptor (beta chain) was captured in a study of cytomegalovirus exposure and HLA in healthy donors. Overall study results and limits: It was reported in a later analysis that an Asian-associated ancestry cluster showed fewer N-insertions than the 666-donor mean.

The PCR used 60 Vbeta and 13 Jbeta primers. As originally analysed: Later work found 65 million to 85 million unique TCR beta chains, with 10 million to 14 million shared. TCRdb's table, derived via immunoSEQ multiplex PCR, lists solely in-frame clones and lacks some. V, J and clone size were drawn from that table, and D and trimming were deduced from the DNA. This table holds around 84,000 clones, around 77% found once. The ends were cut back, 0 bases at V and 3 bases at J, with 12 bases in the middle. Germline V lookup: CDR1 LGHNA, CDR2 YSLEER. The CDR3 is made up of 15 amino acids. On this clone itself: The antigen remains undetermined.

Sequenced: PBMCs. This sequence originates from a man aged 50 to 60 in good health and CMV-seronegative. The rearrangement links TRBV4-3 to TRBJ2-7; no firm D call. CDR3 DNA: TGCGCCAGCAGCCAAGATACCAGGAACCTCTACGAGCAGTACTTC. This gives the protein CASSQDTRNLYEQYF.